This entry lists 14 T cell receptor beta chains sequenced from one sample in a study of TIL therapy for anti-PD-1-resistant metastatic lung cancer. Sequencing used immunoSEQ v3. Only in-frame clones appear in the TCRdb table, and some are missing; sequencing was by immunoSEQ multiplex PCR. Among about 59,000 clones, approximately 75% were seen once, and the ten largest hold less than 3%. The sample's time point: pre-treatment sample, taken before nivolumab and TIL therapy. The input for sequencing was blood, taken at baseline. The receptors stem from a person between 25 and 79 years old with non-small cell lung cancer.

This clone was observed once. The chain recombines TRBV10-1 with TRBJ2-7; D ambiguous. With 4 bases removed from V and 0 bases from J, the gap between germline ends came to 10 bases. CDR3 length: 14 residues. CDR1 WNHNN and CDR2 SYGVQD come from the germline V gene (reference sequence). The CDR3 region has the DNA TGCGCCAGCAGTGCCGGCAGACCCTCCTACGAGCAGTACTTC. Translated, it gives CASSAGRPSYEQYF.

V gene TRBV24-1 combines with J gene TRBJ1-2; no definite D call. The CDR3 is 12 amino acids. CDR1 and CDR2 from the germline V gene are KGHDR and SFDVKD. V lost 4 bases and J lost 3, with 5 bases in between. The CDR3 region is CATSDLYYGYTF. CDR3 DNA sequence: TGTGCCACCAGTGACCTATACTATGGCTACACCTTC.

This clone was seen just once. This chain joins TRBV6-2 or TRBV6-3 and TRBJ1-2; possible D gene TRBD1, 6 bases. The V gene's germline CDR1 is MNHEY and CDR2 SVGEGT. Trimming removed 5 bases from V and 2 bases from J, with 9 bases in between. The length of the CDR3 is 13 residues. The CDR3 here is CASSRGQNYGYTF. The CDR3 nucleotides are TGTGCCAGCAGTAGAGGACAGAACTATGGCTACACCTTC.

This chain uses TRBV27 with TRBJ2-7, with 7 bases aligning to TRBD1. The junction had 10 bases not matched to a gene; V was cut back by 10 bases and J by 7 bases. The germline gives CDR1 MNHEY, CDR2 SMNVEV (reference sequence). The CDR3 has 12 amino acids. As DNA, the CDR3 is TGTGCCATTCTCGACAGGGAAGGGGAGCAGTACTTC. It codes for CAILDREGEQYF.

The chain recombines TRBV28 with TRBJ2-2; maybe TRBD2 (5 bases). V shed 11 bases and J shed 2 bases, with 12 bases lying between them. Looked up from germline, CDR1 is MDHEN and CDR2 is SYDVKM. The CDR3 consists of 13 residues. This chain's CDR3 is CAAGHPNTGELFF. The CDR3 DNA follows: TGTGCCGCGGGTCACCCAAACACCGGGGAGCTGTTTTTT.

The genes are TRBV7-9 and TRBJ2-5; tentatively, D is TRBD2 (6 bases). The V gene lost 6 bases and the J gene lost 1 base, with 12 bases spanning the gap. The germline V gene encodes CDR1 SEHNR and CDR2 FQNEAQ (reference sequence). The CDR3 has 14 residues. The CDR3 DNA reads TGTGCCAGCAGTCAAGCGGGTCTCCAAGAGACCCAGTACTTC. Encoded protein: CASSQAGLQETQYF.

The chain couples TRBV7-2 to TRBJ1-3; maybe TRBD1 (6 bases). There are 16 residues in the CDR3. The germline V gene has CDR1 SGHTA and CDR2 FQGNSA. V gave up 2 bases and J gave up 2 bases, with 13 bases separating them. CDR3 amino acids: CASSLQGIRTGNTIYF. CDR3 DNA: TGTGCCAGCAGCTTACAGGGGATAAGGACTGGAAACACCATATATTTT. The full variable domain, with the rest looked up from reference TRBV7-2 and TRBJ1-3, is GAGVSQSPSNKVTEKGKDVELRCDPISGHTALYWYRQSLGQGLEFLIYFQGNSAPDKSGLPSDRFSAERTGGSVSTLTIQRTQQEDSAVYLCASSLQGIRTGNTIYFGEGSWLTVV.

The chain links TRBV5-1 to TRBJ1-3; D ambiguous. The germline CDR1 and CDR2 sequences are SGHRS and YFSETQ. The ends were cut back, 5 bases at V and 0 bases at J, with 6 bases in the middle. The CDR3 sequence is 13 residues long. The DNA for the CDR3 is TGCGCCAGCAGACCGGGCTCTGGAAACACCATATATTTT. Translation: CASRPGSGNTIYF.

Only one count was recorded for this clone. V and J are TRBV27 and TRBJ1-6; D gene uncertain. Germline loops: CDR1 MNHEY, CDR2 SMNVEV (reference sequence). This CDR3 has 13 amino acids. V was clipped by 5 bases and J by 8 bases, with 10 bases between them. The CDR3 is CASSVTPYSPLHF. The CDR3 DNA follows: TGTGCCAGCAGTGTGACACCTTATTCACCCCTCCACTTT.

This clone was recorded a few times. The rearrangement joins TRBV30 to TRBJ1-6; D remains unclear. CDR1 and CDR2 from the germline V gene are GTSNPN and SVGIG (reference sequence). Trimming cost V 4 bases and J 8 bases, with 12 bases left between them. The CDR3 spans 13 residues. The CDR3 protein is CAWTSQDYSPLHF. The DNA for the CDR3 is TGTGCCTGGACGAGTCAGGACTATTCACCCCTCCACTTT.

The chain recombines TRBV7-6 with TRBJ2-2, with 10 bases identical to TRBD1. Germline trimming cut 5 bases from V and 2 bases from J; bases unmatched to any gene: 5. The germline V gene encodes CDR1 SGHVS and CDR2 FNYEAQ. This CDR3 is 16 amino acids long. The CDR3 bases are TGTGCCAGCAGCGCCGACAGGGGGCGAAACACCGGGGAGCTGTTTTTT. Amino acids: CASSADRGRNTGELFF.

J is TRBJ1-4 and V is TRBV7-9; no clear D gene. This CDR3 has 14 residues. Trimming took 5 bases from V and 3 from J, leaving 10 bases between them. Germline V gene lookup returns CDR1 SEHNR and CDR2 FQNEAQ (reference sequence). The CDR3 here is CASSLGRSNEKLFF. As DNA, the CDR3 is TGTGCCAGCAGCCTCGGGAGGTCTAATGAAAAACTGTTTTTT.

The rearrangement uses TRBV18 and TRBJ1-5, with TRBD1 matching 8 bases. J was trimmed by 0 bases and V by 1 base; bases with no gene match: 2. The length of the CDR3 is 16 residues. Germline V gene data show CDR1 as KGHSH and CDR2 as LQKENI. The CDR3 is CASSPQGTGSNQPQHF. The CDR3 DNA reads as TGTGCCAGCTCACCACAAGGGACAGGTAGCAATCAGCCCCAGCATTTT.

This clone was counted a single time. The V call is TRBV5-8, the J call TRBJ1-4; a possible D gene is TRBD1 (5 bases). CDR1 is SGHTS and CDR2 is YDEGEE in the germline V gene. This CDR3 spans 14 amino acids. Trimming left V 5 bases short and J 3 bases short, with 11 bases between. As DNA, the CDR3 is TGTGCCAGCAGATCAGGGTACGCTAATGAAAAACTGTTTTTT. Its translation: CASRSGYANEKLFF. The full variable domain, in which reference TRBV5-8 and TRBJ1-4 provide the parts outside the CDR3, is EAGVTQSPTHLIKTRGQQATLRCSPISGHTSVYWYQQALGLGLQFLLWYDEGEERNRGNFPPRFSGRQFPNYSSELNVNALELEDSALYLCASRSGYANEKLFFGSGTQLSVL.